What follows are 5 T cell receptor beta chains derived from one specimen sequenced in a study of T cell repertoires in cytomegalovirus infection. TCRdb reanalysed the reads using MiXCR and keeps one entry per CDR3 protein. Among 160,000 or so distinct CDR3 sequences, roughly a sixth were seen once, and the ten largest hold 15% to 20%. The source material was CD8+ T cells from PBMCs. The receptors here all came from a human donor in good health (CMV status not recorded). Some clones in this sample may be carry-over from other donors' samples.

This clonotype came up a few times. The rearrangement links TRBV27 to TRBJ2-1; D gene unclear. The length of the CDR3 is 15 residues. V lost 3 bases, J lost 5 bases, and 14 bases lay in between. Per germline, CDR1 MNHEY and CDR2 SMNVEV (reference sequence). DNA of the CDR3: TGTGCCAGCAGTTTGCTCTTAGTGGCCCACAATGAGCAGTTCTTC. It is translated as CASSLLLVAHNEQFF.

This clonotype has just a few counts. The genes are TRBV7-8 and TRBJ1-4; D might be TRBD1 (6 bases). CDR3 length: 14 residues. Trimming left V 6 bases short and J 8 bases short, with 16 bases between. From germline, CDR1 is SGHVS and CDR2 FQNEAQ. CDR3 amino acids: CASREAGGQEKLFF. For the CDR3, the DNA is TGTGCCAGCAGGGAAGCCGGGGGACAAGAAAAACTGTTTTTT.

This clonotype has more than one count but fewer than ten. The V and J genes are TRBV7-2 and TRBJ2-1; 10 nucleotides line up with TRBD2. The CDR3 spans 15 residues. The germline CDR1 and CDR2 sequences are SGHTA and FQGNSA. Trimming removed 3 bases from V and 7 bases from J; junction bases left unmatched: 6. CDR3 in DNA: TGTGCCAGCAGCTTGGGACCGACTAGCGGGAATGAGCAGTTCTTC. Its protein product is CASSLGPTSGNEQFF.

The chain couples TRBV20-1 to TRBJ2-1, with 7 bases that match TRBD2. The V gene end was trimmed by 4 bases and the J gene end by 6 bases; junction bases not matched to a gene: 12. This CDR3 contains 15 residues. The germline V gene encodes CDR1 DFQATT and CDR2 SNEGSKA (reference sequence). The DNA for the CDR3 is TGCAGTGCTATACCCTCCGGCCTAGCGGTCAATGAGCAGTTCTTC. Amino acids: CSAIPSGLAVNEQFF.

This clonotype was detected a few times. The V gene is TRBV29-1, the J gene TRBJ2-1; 7 positions match TRBD1. The CDR3 has 12 amino acids. Germline loops: CDR1 SQVTM, CDR2 ANQGSEA. After removal of 3 bases from V and 6 bases from J, the junction contained 2 bases not matched to a gene. CDR3 nucleotide sequence: TGCAGCGTTGAGGACAGGCGCAATGAGCAGTTCTTC. This translates into CSVEDRRNEQFF.